This note documents a single T cell receptor beta chain sequence. Its antigen remains unknown. Trimming shortened V by 2 bases and J by 4 bases, and 9 bases separated the two germline ends. CDR1 is SGHDT and CDR2 is YYEEEE in the germline V gene. CDR3 length: 14 residues. This sample is drawn from a study of cytomegalovirus exposure and HLA in healthy donors. The study's findings and limits: Exclusion as indistinguishable affected some V segments, including TRBV6-2 and TRBV6-3. Common viral pathogens seemed, in a later analysis, to connect with several of the most significant clusters. DRB1 showed the most TCR associations and HLA-C the fewest in a later analysis, as rates varied by HLA locus. Specificity of a few CMV-associated chains for CMV antigens was verified in vitro.

PCR primers comprised 60 Vbeta and 13 Jbeta primers. The protocol was immunoSEQ multiplex PCR, while the TCRdb copy is restricted to in-frame clones and leaves out a portion. The sample includes 100,000 to 150,000 clones, around four fifths of them seen just once. The chain joins TRBV5-6 to TRBJ2-2, with D possibly matching TRBD2 (5 bases). The material sequenced was PBMCs. This clonotype was obtained from a woman aged 40-49 years in good health and CMV-seropositive. DNA for the CDR3: TGTGCCAGCAGCTTCTTACGGGGCACCGGGGAGCTGTTTTTT. Amino acid sequence: CASSFLRGTGELFF.